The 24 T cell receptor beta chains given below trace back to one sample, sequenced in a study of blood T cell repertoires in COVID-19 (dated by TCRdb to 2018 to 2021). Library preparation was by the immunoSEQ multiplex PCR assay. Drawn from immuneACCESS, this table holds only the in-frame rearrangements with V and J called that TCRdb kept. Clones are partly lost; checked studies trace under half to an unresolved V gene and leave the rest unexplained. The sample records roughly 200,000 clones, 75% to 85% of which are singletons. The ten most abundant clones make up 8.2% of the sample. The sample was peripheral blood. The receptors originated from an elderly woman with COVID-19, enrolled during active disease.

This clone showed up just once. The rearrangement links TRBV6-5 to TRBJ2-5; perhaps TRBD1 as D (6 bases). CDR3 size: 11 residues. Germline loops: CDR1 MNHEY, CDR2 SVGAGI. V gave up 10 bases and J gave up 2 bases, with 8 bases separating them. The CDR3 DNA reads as TGTGCCACAGGACAGCAAGAGACCCAGTACTTC. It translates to CATGQQETQYF.

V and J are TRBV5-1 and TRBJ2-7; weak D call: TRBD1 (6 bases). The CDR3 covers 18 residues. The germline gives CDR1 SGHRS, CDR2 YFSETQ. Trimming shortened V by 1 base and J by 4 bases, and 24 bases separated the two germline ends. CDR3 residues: CASSLSPPVGTRRYEQYF. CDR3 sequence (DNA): TGCGCCAGCAGCTTGTCCCCCCCGGTAGGGACAAGGAGGTACGAGCAGTACTTC.

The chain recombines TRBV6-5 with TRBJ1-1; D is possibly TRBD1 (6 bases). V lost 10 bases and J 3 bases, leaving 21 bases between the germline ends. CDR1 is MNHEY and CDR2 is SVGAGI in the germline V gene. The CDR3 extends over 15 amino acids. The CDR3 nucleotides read TGTGCCACCAGGGACAAGGGGCGCCCGGACACTGAAGCTTTCTTT. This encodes CATRDKGRPDTEAFF.

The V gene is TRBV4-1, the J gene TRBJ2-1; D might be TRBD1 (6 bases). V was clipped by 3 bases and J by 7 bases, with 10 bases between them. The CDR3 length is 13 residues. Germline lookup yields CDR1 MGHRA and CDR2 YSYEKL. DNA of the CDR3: TGCGCCAGCAGCCATGGACAGAGAAATGAGCAGTTCTTC. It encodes CASSHGQRNEQFF.

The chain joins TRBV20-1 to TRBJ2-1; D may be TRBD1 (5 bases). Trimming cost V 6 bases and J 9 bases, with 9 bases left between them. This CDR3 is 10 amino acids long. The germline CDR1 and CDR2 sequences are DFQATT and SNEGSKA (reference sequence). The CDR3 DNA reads TGCAGTGCACTTAGGGGTGAGCAGTTCTTC. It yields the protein CSALRGEQFF.

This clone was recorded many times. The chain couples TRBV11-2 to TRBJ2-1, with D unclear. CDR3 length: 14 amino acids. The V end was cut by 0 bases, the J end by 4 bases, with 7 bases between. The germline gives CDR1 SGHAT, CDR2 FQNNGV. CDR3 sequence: CASSLEAYYNEQFF. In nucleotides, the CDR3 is TGTGCCAGCAGCTTAGAGGCTTATTACAATGAGCAGTTCTTC.

The chain's CDR3 is CSASLGVGYGYTF. The CDR3 DNA follows: TGCAGTGCTAGTTTAGGGGTGGGGTATGGCTACACCTTC. This rearrangement joins TRBV20-1 to TRBJ1-2, with a weak D call TRBD1 (5 bases). This CDR3 is built from 13 residues. Trimming stripped 3 bases from V and 5 bases from J, with 13 bases between. Germline V lookup: CDR1 DFQATT, CDR2 SNEGSKA (reference sequence).

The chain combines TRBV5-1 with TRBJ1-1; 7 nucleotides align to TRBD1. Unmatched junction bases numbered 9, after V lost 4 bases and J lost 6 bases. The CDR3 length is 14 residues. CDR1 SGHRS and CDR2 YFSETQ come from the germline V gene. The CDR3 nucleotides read TGCGCCAGCAGCGCCGGGGACAGTTGGGCTGAAGCTTTCTTT. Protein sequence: CASSAGDSWAEAFF.

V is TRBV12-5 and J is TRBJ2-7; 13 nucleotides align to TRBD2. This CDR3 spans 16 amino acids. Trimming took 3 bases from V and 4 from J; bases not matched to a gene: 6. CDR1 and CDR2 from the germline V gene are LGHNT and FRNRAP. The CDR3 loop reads CASGFGLAGEWYEQYF. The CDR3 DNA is TGTGCTAGTGGTTTCGGACTAGCGGGAGAGTGGTACGAGCAGTACTTC.

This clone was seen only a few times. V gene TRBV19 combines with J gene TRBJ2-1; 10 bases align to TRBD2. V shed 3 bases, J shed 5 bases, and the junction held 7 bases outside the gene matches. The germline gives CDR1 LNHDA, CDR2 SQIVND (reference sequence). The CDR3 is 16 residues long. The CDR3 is CASSIFGTSANNEQFF. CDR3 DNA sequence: TGTGCCAGTAGTATTTTTGGGACTAGCGCCAACAATGAGCAGTTCTTC.

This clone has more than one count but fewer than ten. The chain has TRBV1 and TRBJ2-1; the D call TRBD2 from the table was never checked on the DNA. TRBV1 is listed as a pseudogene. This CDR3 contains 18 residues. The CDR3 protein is CTSSQDRPSGFSYNEQFF. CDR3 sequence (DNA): TGCACCAGCAGCCAAGACCGGCCTAGCGGTTTCTCCTACAATGAGCAGTTCTTC.

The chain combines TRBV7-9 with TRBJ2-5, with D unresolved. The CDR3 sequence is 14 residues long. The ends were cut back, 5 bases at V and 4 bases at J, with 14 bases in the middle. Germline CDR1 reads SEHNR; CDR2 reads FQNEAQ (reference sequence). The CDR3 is CASSRRLDGETQYF. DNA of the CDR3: TGTGCCAGCAGCCGCAGACTCGACGGAGAGACCCAGTACTTC.

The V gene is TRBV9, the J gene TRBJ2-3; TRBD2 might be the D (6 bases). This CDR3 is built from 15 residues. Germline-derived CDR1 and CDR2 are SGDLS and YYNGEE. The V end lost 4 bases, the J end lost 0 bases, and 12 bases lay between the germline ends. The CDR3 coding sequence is TGTGCCAGCAGCCCCCGGGGACTTAGCACAGATACGCAGTATTTT. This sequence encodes CASSPRGLSTDTQYF.

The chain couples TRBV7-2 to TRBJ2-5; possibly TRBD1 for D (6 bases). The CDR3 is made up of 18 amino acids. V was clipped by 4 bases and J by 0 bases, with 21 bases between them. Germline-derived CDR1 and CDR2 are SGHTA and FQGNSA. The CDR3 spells CASSSRGSGQVYQETQYF. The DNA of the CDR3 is TGTGCCAGCAGCTCTAGGGGGAGTGGGCAGGTGTACCAAGAGACCCAGTACTTC.

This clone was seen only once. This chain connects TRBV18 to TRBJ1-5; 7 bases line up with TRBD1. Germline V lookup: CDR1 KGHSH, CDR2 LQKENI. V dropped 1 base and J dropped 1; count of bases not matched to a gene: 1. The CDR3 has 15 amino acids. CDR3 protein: CASSPQGASNQPQHF. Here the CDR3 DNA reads TGTGCCAGCTCACCACAGGGGGCGAGCAATCAGCCCCAGCATTTT. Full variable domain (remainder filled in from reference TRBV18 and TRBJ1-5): NAGVMQNPRHLVRRRGQEARLRCSPMKGHSHVYWYRQLPEEGLKFMVYLQKENIIDESGMPKERFSAEFPKEGPSILRIQQVVRGDSAAYFCASSPQGASNQPQHFGDGTRLSIL.

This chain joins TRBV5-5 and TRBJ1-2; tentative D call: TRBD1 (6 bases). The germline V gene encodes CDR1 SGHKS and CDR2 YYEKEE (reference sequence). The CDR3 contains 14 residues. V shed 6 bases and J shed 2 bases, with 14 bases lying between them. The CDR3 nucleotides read TGTGCCAGCAACCGGGACACCTCCAACTATGGCTACACCTTC. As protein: CASNRDTSNYGYTF.

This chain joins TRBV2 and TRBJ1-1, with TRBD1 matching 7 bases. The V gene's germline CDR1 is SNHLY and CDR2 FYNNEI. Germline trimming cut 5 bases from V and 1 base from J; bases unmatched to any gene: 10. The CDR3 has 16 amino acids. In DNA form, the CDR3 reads TGTGCCAGCAGTTCCACCGGACAGGCGAGGAACACTGAAGCTTTCTTT. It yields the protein CASSSTGQARNTEAFF. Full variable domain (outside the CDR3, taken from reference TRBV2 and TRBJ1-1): EPEVTQTPSHQVTQMGQEVILRCVPISNHLYFYWYRQILGQKVEFLVSFYNNEISEKSEIFDDQFSVERPDGSNFTLKIRSTKLEDSAMYFCASSSTGQARNTEAFFGQGTRLTVV.

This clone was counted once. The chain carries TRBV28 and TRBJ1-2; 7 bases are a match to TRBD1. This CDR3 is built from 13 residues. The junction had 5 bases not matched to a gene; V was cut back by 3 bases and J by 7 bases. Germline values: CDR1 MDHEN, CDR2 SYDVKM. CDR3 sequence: CASSLVQGFGYTF. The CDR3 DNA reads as TGTGCCAGCAGTTTGGTACAGGGGTTTGGCTACACCTTC.

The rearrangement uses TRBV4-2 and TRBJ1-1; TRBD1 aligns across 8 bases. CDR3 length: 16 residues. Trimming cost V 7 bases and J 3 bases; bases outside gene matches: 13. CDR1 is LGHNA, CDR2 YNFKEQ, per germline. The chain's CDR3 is CASTLKVDRVDTEAFF. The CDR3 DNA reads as TGTGCCAGCACCCTAAAGGTGGACAGGGTCGACACTGAAGCTTTCTTT.

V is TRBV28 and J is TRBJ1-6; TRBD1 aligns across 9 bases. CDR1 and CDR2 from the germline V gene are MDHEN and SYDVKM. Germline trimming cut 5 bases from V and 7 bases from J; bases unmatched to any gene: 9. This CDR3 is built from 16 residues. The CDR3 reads CASSPGTGLGNSPLHF. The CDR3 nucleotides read TGTGCCAGCAGTCCCGGGACAGGGCTCGGGAATTCACCCCTCCACTTT.

The CDR3 spells CASSLTPLAGVLVGPYEQYF. CDR3 nucleotides: TGTGCCAGTAGTCTCACTCCTCTAGCGGGAGTACTAGTGGGACCCTACGAGCAGTACTTC. This sequence joins TRBV19 and TRBJ2-7; 10 bases line up with TRBD2. There are 20 residues in the CDR3. The germline V gene encodes CDR1 LNHDA and CDR2 SQIVND (reference sequence). Losses at the gene ends were 5 bases for V and 2 bases for J; bases not matched to a gene: 21.

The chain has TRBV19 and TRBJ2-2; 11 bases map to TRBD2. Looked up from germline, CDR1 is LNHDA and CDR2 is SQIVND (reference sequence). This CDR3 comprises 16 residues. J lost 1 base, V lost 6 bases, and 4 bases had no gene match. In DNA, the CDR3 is TGTGCCAGTAGGGATAGCGGGAGGGGGAACACCGGGGAGCTGTTTTTT. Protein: CASRDSGRGNTGELFF.

CDR3 DNA sequence: TGTGCCAGCAGCTCGGGACAGTCCAATCAGCCCCAGCATTTT. Encoded protein: CASSSGQSNQPQHF. V and J are TRBV7-9 and TRBJ1-5; 7 bases map to TRBD1. V lost 4 bases to trimming and J lost 3 bases; unmatched junction nucleotides: 3. The CDR3 length is 14 residues. Germline CDR1 SEHNR, CDR2 FQNEAQ (reference sequence).

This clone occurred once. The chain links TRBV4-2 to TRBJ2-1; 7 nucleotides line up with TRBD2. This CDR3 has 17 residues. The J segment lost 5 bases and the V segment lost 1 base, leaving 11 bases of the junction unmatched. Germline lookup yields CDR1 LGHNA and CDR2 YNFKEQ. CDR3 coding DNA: TGTGCCAGCAGCCAAGTCCCCGGGACTACCTGGAACAATGAGCAGTTCTTC. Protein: CASSQVPGTTWNNEQFF.